This T cell receptor beta chain appears in the sequencing data of a study of T cell repertoires in cytomegalovirus infection. Study in general: Carrying CMV and the relevant HLA type showed in public TCR beta signatures. Study-wide points: People with CMV and the relevant HLA were identified by cumulative public TCR beta family frequency. The ex vivo response was dominated by HLA-C-restricted CMV-specific TCR beta clonotypes.

This clonotype was detected many times. The antigen remains undetermined. TCRdb recomputed calls from the reads with MiXCR, one row per CDR3 protein. In the table there are almost 500,000 distinct CDR3 sequences, roughly 12% of which are singletons. This CDR3 is 15 amino acids long. V was clipped by 4 bases and J by 2 bases, with 15 bases between them. Germline CDR1 is SGHKS and CDR2 is YYEKEE (reference sequence). The V call is TRBV5-5, the J call TRBJ1-1, with no clear D. Sequencing was performed on PBMCs. The TCR comes from a human donor in good health (CMV status not recorded). Some clones in this sample may be carry-over from other donors' samples. The CDR3 protein is CASSQTRMANTEAFF. The CDR3 region has the DNA TGTGCCAGCAGCCAGACCCGGATGGCAAACACTGAAGCTTTCTTT.